The T cell receptor beta chain described here comes from a study of blood T cell repertoires in COVID-19. Data came from immunoSEQ multiplex PCR; TCRdb stores just in-frame clones and leaves some out. The sample consists of 150,000 to 200,000 clones, around 73% of them appearing once. Germline CDR1 is LGHNA and CDR2 is YNFKEQ. V lost 0 bases, J lost 6 bases, and 11 bases stayed unmatched. The CDR3 consists of 17 residues. In terms of age and location, participants ranged from roughly 18 to 90 years and lived in about two dozen US areas. The TCR originated in a woman between 50 and 59 years old who had recovered from COVID-19. The V and J genes are TRBV4-2 and TRBJ2-1; 7 nucleotides line up with TRBD2. Sequencing was performed on PBMCs or T cells enriched from blood (not recorded which). CDR3 sequence: CASSQDRGGPGPNEQFF. The CDR3 DNA reads TGTGCCAGCAGCCAAGATCGCGGGGGACCCGGGCCCAATGAGCAGTTCTTC.